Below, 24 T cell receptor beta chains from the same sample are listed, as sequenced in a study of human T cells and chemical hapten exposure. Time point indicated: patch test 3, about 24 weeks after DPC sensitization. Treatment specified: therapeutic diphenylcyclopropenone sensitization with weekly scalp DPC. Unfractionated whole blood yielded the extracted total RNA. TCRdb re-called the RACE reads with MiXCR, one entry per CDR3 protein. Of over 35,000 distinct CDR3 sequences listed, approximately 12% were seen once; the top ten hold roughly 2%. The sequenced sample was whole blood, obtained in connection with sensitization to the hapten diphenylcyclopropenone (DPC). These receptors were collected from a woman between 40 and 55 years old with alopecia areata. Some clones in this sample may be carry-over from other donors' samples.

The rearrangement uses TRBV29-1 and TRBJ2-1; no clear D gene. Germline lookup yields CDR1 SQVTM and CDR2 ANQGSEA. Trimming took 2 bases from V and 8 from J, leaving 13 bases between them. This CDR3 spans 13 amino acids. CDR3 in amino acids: CSVERNLGDEQFF. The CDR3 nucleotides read TGCAGCGTTGAAAGAAATCTAGGCGATGAGCAGTTCTTC.

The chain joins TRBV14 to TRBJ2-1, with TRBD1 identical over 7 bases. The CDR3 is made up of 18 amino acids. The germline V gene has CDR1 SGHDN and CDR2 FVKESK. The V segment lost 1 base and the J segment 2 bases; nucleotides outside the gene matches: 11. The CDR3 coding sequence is TGTGCCAGCAGCCAAGCGCAGGGGGATTTAAAGGCCTACAATGAGCAGTTCTTC. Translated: CASSQAQGDLKAYNEQFF.

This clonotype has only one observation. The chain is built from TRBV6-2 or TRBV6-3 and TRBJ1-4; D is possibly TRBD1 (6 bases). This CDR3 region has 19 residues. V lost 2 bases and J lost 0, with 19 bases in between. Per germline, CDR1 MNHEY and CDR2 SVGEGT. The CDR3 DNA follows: TGTGCCAGCAGTTACCACGCCTCAGGGACACGAGCAACTAATGAAAAACTGTTTTTT. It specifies CASSYHASGTRATNEKLFF.

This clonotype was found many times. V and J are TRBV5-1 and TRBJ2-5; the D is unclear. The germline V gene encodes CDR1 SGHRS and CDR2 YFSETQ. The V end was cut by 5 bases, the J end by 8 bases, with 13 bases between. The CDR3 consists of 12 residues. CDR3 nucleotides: TGCGCCAGCAGTATAGACATTGGCACCCAGTACTTC. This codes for CASSIDIGTQYF.

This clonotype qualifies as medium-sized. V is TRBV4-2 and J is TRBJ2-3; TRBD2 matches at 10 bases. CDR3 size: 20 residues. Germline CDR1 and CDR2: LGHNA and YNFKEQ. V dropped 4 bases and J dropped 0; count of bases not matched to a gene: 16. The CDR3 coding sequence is TGTGCCAGCAGCCCTTCTTTCTACAGCGGGAGGGAAAGAAGCACAGATACGCAGTATTTT. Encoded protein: CASSPSFYSGRERSTDTQYF.

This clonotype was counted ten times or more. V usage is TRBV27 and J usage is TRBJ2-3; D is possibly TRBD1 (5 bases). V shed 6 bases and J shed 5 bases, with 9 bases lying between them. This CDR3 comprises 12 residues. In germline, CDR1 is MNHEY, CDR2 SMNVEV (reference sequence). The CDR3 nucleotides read TGTGCCAGCAGGTGGGGCGAAGATACGCAGTATTTT. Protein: CASRWGEDTQYF.

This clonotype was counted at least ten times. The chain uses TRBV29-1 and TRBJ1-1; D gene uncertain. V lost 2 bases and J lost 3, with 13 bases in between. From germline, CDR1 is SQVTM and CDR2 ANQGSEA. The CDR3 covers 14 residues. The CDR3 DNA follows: TGCAGCGTTGAACGCCTTGTCGGTGACACTGAAGCTTTCTTT. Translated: CSVERLVGDTEAFF.

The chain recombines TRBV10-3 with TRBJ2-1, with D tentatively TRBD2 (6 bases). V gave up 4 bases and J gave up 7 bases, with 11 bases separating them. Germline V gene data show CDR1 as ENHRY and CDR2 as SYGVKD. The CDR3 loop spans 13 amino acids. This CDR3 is CAISVEEGNEQFF. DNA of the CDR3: TGTGCCATCAGTGTTGAGGAGGGGAATGAGCAGTTCTTC.

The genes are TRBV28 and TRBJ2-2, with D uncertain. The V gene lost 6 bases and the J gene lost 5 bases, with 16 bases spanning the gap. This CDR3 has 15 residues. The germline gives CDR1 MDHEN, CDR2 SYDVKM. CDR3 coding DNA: TGTGCCAGCAGCTCTACTGGGCGTTTTACCGGGGAGCTGTTTTTT. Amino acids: CASSSTGRFTGELFF.

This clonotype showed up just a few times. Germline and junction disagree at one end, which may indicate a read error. The CDR3 DNA follows: TGTGCCAGCAGCTGGAGCCCGGCGGCACCCATGGCCCTCTTC. Residues: CASSWSPAAPMALF. This chain links TRBV11-3 with TRBJ2-1; D unresolved. This CDR3 contains 14 residues. Germline CDR1 and CDR2: SGHNT and YENEEA.

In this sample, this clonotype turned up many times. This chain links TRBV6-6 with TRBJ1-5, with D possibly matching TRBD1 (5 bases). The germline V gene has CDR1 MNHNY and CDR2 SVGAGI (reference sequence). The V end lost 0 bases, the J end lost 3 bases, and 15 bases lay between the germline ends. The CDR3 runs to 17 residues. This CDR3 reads CASSYSIGTGDNQPQHF. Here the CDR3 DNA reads TGTGCCAGCAGTTACTCGATCGGGACGGGTGACAATCAGCCCCAGCATTTT.

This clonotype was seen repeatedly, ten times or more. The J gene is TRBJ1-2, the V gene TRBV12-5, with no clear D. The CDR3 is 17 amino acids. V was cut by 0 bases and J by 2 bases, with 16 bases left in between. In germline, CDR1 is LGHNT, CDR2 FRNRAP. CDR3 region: CASGLVLRPAGNYGYTF. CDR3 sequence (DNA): TGTGCTAGTGGTTTGGTACTAAGACCGGCGGGGAACTATGGCTACACCTTC.

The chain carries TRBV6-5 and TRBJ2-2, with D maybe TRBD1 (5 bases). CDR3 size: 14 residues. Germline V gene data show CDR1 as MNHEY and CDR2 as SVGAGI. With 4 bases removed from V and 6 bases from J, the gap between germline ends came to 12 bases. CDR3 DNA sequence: TGTGCCAGCAGTTTGCTGACAGTGGCCGGGGAGCTGTTTTTT. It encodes CASSLLTVAGELFF.

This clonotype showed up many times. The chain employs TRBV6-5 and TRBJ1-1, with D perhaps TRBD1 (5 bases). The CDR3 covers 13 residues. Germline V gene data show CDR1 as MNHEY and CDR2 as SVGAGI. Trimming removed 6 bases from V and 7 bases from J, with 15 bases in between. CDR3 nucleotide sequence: TGTGCCAGCAGCATAGACCGGGACGGTGAAGCTTTCTTT. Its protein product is CASSIDRDGEAFF.

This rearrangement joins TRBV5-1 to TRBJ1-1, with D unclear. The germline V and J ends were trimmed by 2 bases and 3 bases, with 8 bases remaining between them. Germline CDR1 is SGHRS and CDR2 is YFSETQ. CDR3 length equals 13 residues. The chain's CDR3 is CASSLSADTEAFF. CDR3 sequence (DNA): TGCGCCAGCAGCTTATCAGCTGACACTGAAGCTTTCTTT.

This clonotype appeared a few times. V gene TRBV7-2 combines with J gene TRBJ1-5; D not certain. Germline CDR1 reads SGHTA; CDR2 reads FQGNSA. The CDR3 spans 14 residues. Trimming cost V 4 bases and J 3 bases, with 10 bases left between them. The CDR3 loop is CASSSRSANQPQHF. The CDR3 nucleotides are TGTGCCAGCAGCTCCCGGAGCGCCAATCAGCCCCAGCATTTT.

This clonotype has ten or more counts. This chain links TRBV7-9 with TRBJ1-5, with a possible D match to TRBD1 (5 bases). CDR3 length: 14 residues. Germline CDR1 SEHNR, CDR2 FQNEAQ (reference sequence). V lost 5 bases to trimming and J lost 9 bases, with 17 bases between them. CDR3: CASSLLGGESPQHF. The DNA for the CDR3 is TGTGCCAGCAGCCTCTTGGGGGGGGAATCGCCCCAGCATTTT.

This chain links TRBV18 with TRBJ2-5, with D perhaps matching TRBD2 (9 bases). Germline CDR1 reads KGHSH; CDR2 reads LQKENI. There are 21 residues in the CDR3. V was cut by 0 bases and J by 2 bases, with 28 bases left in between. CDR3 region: CASSPPGRTGKTSGRQETQYF. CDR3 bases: TGTGCCAGCTCACCACCAGGTCGGACAGGGAAGACAAGCGGGAGGCAAGAGACCCAGTACTTC.

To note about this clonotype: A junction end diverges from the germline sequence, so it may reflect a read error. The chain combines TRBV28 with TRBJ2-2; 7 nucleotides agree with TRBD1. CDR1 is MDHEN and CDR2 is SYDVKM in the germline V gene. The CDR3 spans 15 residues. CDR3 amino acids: CASSHGQENTGERFF. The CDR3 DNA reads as TGTGCCAGCAGTCACGGACAGGAAAACACCGGGGAGCGGTTTTTT.

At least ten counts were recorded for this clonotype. CDR3 amino acids: CSVVHEATLYTF. The CDR3 nucleotides read TGCAGCGTTGTACACGAGGCAACGCTCTACACCTTC. V is TRBV29-1 and J is TRBJ1-2; D is ambiguous. Germline CDR1 and CDR2: SQVTM and ANQGSEA. This CDR3 region has 12 residues. V was clipped by 4 bases and J by 10 bases, with 16 bases between them.

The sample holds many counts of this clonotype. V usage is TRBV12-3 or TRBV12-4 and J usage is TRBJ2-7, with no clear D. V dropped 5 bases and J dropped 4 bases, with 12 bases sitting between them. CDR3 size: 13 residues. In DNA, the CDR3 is TGTGCCAGCAGTCTCTCGGCGGAGTACGAGCAGTACTTC. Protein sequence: CASSLSAEYEQYF.

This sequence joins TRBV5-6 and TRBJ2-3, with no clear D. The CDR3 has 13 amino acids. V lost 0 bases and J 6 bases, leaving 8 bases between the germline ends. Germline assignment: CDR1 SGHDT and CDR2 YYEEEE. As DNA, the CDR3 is TGTGCCAGCAGCTTGGCCAACGGGGATACGCAGTATTTT. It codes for CASSLANGDTQYF.

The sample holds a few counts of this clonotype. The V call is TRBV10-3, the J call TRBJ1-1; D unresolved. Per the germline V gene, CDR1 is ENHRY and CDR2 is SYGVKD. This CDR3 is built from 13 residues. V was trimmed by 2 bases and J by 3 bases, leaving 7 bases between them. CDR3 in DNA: TGTGCCATCAGTGAGCGGGGAGACACTGAAGCTTTCTTT. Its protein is CAISERGDTEAFF.

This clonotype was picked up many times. The CDR3 region has the DNA TGCAGCGTTGCGTGGGAGTCCGTTAATGAGCAGTTCTTC. It yields the protein CSVAWESVNEQFF. The chain combines TRBV29-1 with TRBJ2-1; the D gene is possibly TRBD2 (5 bases). The germline CDR1 and CDR2 sequences are SQVTM and ANQGSEA. The CDR3 runs to 13 residues. Trimming shortened V by 4 bases and J by 7 bases, and 14 bases separated the two germline ends.